Presented here are 21 T cell receptor beta chains from one specimen sequenced in a study of cytomegalovirus exposure and HLA in healthy donors. Primers: 60 Vbeta forward and 13 Jbeta reverse. Generated by immunoSEQ multiplex PCR, the TCRdb table keeps only in-frame clones and is missing some. The sample has 190,000 or so clones, about four fifths seen once; the top ten hold around 0.1%. Material: PBMCs. The origin of the receptors is a boy aged 2 to 9 in good health and CMV-seronegative.

For this clone: Other DNA sequences in the same sample also yield this CDR3. The chain combines TRBV19 with TRBJ2-1; D might be TRBD1 (6 bases). CDR3 size: 15 residues. V lost 2 bases and J lost 0, with 8 bases in between. Germline V gene data show CDR1 as LNHDA and CDR2 as SQIVND (reference sequence). The chain's CDR3 is CASSIRGSSYNEQFF. In nucleotides, the CDR3 is TGTGCCAGTAGTATAAGGGGGAGCTCCTACAATGAGCAGTTCTTC.

The table lists this clone with a few counts. The chain joins TRBV14 to TRBJ2-4, with D possibly being TRBD2 (6 bases). The length of the CDR3 is 17 residues. With 1 base removed from V and 0 bases from J, the gap between germline ends came to 13 bases. Germline CDR1 and CDR2: SGHDN and FVKESK. The CDR3 nucleotides are TGTGCCAGCAGCCAAGGGGGACTTAGCCTAGCCAAAAACATTCAGTACTTC. It specifies CASSQGGLSLAKNIQYF.

This clone was found a few times. The rearrangement links TRBV9 to TRBJ2-5, with TRBD1 matching 11 bases. Germline CDR1 and CDR2: SGDLS and YYNGEE. V lost 2 bases to trimming and J lost 3 bases; unmatched junction nucleotides: 0. This CDR3 has 14 amino acids. The CDR3 region is CASSVGQGEETQYF. For the CDR3, the DNA is TGTGCCAGCAGCGTGGGACAGGGGGAAGAGACCCAGTACTTC.

J is TRBJ1-6 and V is TRBV6-4, with 7 positions matching TRBD1. From germline, CDR1 is MRHNA and CDR2 SNTAGT. The CDR3 contains 13 residues. The V and J ends lost 10 bases and 8 bases, in that order; junction bases with no gene match: 8. In nucleotides, the CDR3 is TGTGCCACCATCGGACAGGACCATTCACCCCTCCACTTT. Protein: CATIGQDHSPLHF.

The chain recombines TRBV5-1 with TRBJ2-1, with 8 bases fitting TRBD1. This CDR3 is built from 16 residues. CDR1 and CDR2 (germline): SGHRS, YFSETQ. Trimming removed 0 bases from V and 3 bases from J; junction bases left unmatched: 5. CDR3 in DNA: TGCGCCAGCAGCTTGGATGGGACAGGTCTCTACAATGAGCAGTTCTTC. Its translation is CASSLDGTGLYNEQFF. Based on the CDR3 plus reference TRBV5-1 and TRBJ2-1, the full variable domain is KAGVTQTPRYLIKTRGQQVTLSCSPISGHRSVSWYQQTPGQGLQFLFEYFSETQRNKGNFPGRFSGRQFSNSRSEMNVSTLELGDSALYLCASSLDGTGLYNEQFFGPGTRLTVL.

This chain joins TRBV28 and TRBJ1-1; tentatively, D is TRBD1 (6 bases). V dropped 6 bases and J dropped 1 base, with 9 bases sitting between them. The CDR3 has 13 residues. Germline loops: CDR1 MDHEN, CDR2 SYDVKM. CDR3 in DNA: TGTGCCAGCAGCCCGGGACAGAACACTGAAGCTTTCTTT. Its protein product is CASSPGQNTEAFF. The variable domain in full, completed from reference TRBV28 and TRBJ1-1, reads DVKVTQSSRYLVKRTGEKVFLECVQDMDHENMFWYRQDPGLGLRLIYFSYDVKMKEKGDIPEGYSVSREKKERFSLILESASTNQTSMYLCASSPGQNTEAFFGQGTRLTVV.

V gene TRBV30 combines with J gene TRBJ1-4; D is uncertain. The CDR3 runs to 13 residues. Trimming left V 5 bases short and J 4 bases short, with 11 bases between. The germline V gene encodes CDR1 GTSNPN and CDR2 SVGIG (reference sequence). The CDR3 coding sequence is TGTGCCTGGTCTCGGGGAGGTAATGAAAAACTGTTTTTT. It encodes CAWSRGGNEKLFF.

The chain couples TRBV20-1 to TRBJ1-1; D gene uncertain. Germline V gene lookup returns CDR1 DFQATT and CDR2 SNEGSKA (reference sequence). The CDR3 has 8 amino acids. The DNA for the CDR3 is TGCAGCTCCACGAGAGCTTTCTTT. Amino acids: CSSTRAFF.

The CDR3, as DNA: TGTGCCAGCTCACCACAGGACAGGGGGCTCTACGAGCAGTACTTC. Its translation: CASSPQDRGLYEQYF. This chain links TRBV18 with TRBJ2-7, with 11 nucleotides matching TRBD1. J lost 3 bases, V lost 1 base, and 2 bases had no gene match. This CDR3 spans 15 amino acids. CDR1 and CDR2 (germline): KGHSH, LQKENI.

In regard to this clone: The same CDR3 can be traced to other DNA sequences in this sample. Here the CDR3 DNA reads TGTGCCAGCAGCTGGACAGGGGCCAAAAACATTCAGTACTTC. Its protein product is CASSWTGAKNIQYF. The chain has TRBV7-9 and TRBJ2-4, with 8 bases lining up with TRBD1. After removal of 4 bases from V and 1 base from J, the junction contained 0 bases not matched to a gene. Germline lookup yields CDR1 SEHNR and CDR2 FQNEAQ (reference sequence). CDR3 length: 14 amino acids.

J is TRBJ1-4 and V is TRBV18; D gene uncertain. Trimming cost V 4 bases and J 0 bases, with 12 bases left between them. Germline V gene data show CDR1 as KGHSH and CDR2 as LQKENI. The CDR3 has 16 amino acids. The DNA of the CDR3 is TGTGCCAGCTCACTCGAGGTCCCCGCAACTAATGAAAAACTGTTTTTT. It specifies CASSLEVPATNEKLFF. The variable domain in full, completed from reference TRBV18 and TRBJ1-4, reads NAGVMQNPRHLVRRRGQEARLRCSPMKGHSHVYWYRQLPEEGLKFMVYLQKENIIDESGMPKERFSAEFPKEGPSILRIQQVVRGDSAAYFCASSLEVPATNEKLFFGSGTQLSVL.

The rearrangement links TRBV2 to TRBJ2-2; D is unclear. Germline V lookup: CDR1 SNHLY, CDR2 FYNNEI. Trimming stripped 7 bases from V and 7 bases from J, with 13 bases between. The CDR3 spans 13 residues. CDR3 sequence reads: CASMLSVVGELFF. The DNA for the CDR3 is TGTGCCAGCATGCTTTCGGTGGTCGGGGAGCTGTTTTTT.

This rearrangement joins TRBV27 to TRBJ2-7; TRBD1 aligns across 7 bases. CDR1 and CDR2 from the germline V gene are MNHEY and SMNVEV (reference sequence). J was trimmed by 3 bases and V by 7 bases; bases with no gene match: 6. The CDR3 has 13 residues. The CDR3 DNA sequence: TGTGCCAGCAAAACGACAGGGAACTACGAGCAGTACTTC. The encoded protein is CASKTTGNYEQYF.

The chain couples TRBV11-2 to TRBJ1-1; maybe TRBD1 (6 bases). Germline V gene sequence: CDR1 SGHAT, CDR2 FQNNGV. V was shortened by 4 bases and J by 1 base, with 10 bases between the two germline ends. The CDR3 is 14 residues long. CDR3 bases: TGTGCCAGCAGCTGGGGGCCAGCGAACACTGAAGCTTTCTTT. Translating gives CASSWGPANTEAFF.

This clone was counted between two and nine times. The rearrangement uses TRBV12-5 and TRBJ1-1; D is unclear. The V end lost 7 bases, the J end lost 2 bases, and 11 bases lay between the germline ends. The germline CDR1 and CDR2 sequences are LGHNT and FRNRAP. The CDR3 runs to 13 residues. Written as DNA, the CDR3 is TGTGCTAGTGCGTCGTCACTAAACACTGAAGCTTTCTTT. Amino acid sequence: CASASSLNTEAFF.

The chain is built from TRBV7-8 and TRBJ2-7; 8 nucleotides match TRBD1. V shed 3 bases, J shed 5 bases, and the junction held 9 bases outside the gene matches. CDR3 length: 15 amino acids. The germline gives CDR1 SGHVS, CDR2 FQNEAQ. The CDR3 DNA reads as TGTGCCAGCAGCTTGACTACAGGGGGTCGGAACGAGCAGTACTTC. Encoded protein: CASSLTTGGRNEQYF.

Here the CDR3 DNA reads TGTGCCAGCAGCCAAGAGGGACAGGGCGAGGGGGATCAGCCCCAGCATTTT. This gives the protein CASSQEGQGEGDQPQHF. The chain combines TRBV4-2 with TRBJ1-5, with 9 bases matching TRBD1. The germline V gene has CDR1 LGHNA and CDR2 YNFKEQ. The CDR3 spans 17 residues. V was pared by 0 bases and J by 5 bases, with 8 bases of the junction left unmatched.

The sample holds one count of this clone. The CDR3 DNA reads as TGTGCCAGCACTGAACGGGGGGCCGGCGAGCAGTTCTTC. Protein: CASTERGAGEQFF. V is TRBV6-8 and J is TRBJ2-1; D is possibly TRBD2 (7 bases). CDR3 length equals 13 residues. Germline assignment: CDR1 MNHGY and CDR2 SAAAGT. V lost 7 bases and J 10 bases, leaving 17 bases between the germline ends.

This chain uses TRBV5-4 with TRBJ2-7; 7 bases are shared with TRBD2. With 5 bases clipped from V and 2 bases from J, the junction kept 10 bases outside the gene matches. Germline CDR1 and CDR2: SGHNT and YYREEE (reference sequence). The CDR3 runs to 15 residues. CDR3 bases: TGTGCCAGCAGTGACCGGGGGGAGGCCCCCTACGAGCAGTACTTC. It yields the protein CASSDRGEAPYEQYF. Using reference TRBV5-4 and TRBJ2-7 for the parts outside the CDR3, the full variable domain is ETGVTQSPTHLIKTRGQQVTLRCSSQSGHNTVSWYQQALGQGPQFIFQYYREEENGRGNFPPRFSGLQFPNYSSELNVNALELDDSALYLCASSDRGEAPYEQYFGPGTRLTVT.

V is TRBV10-3 and J is TRBJ1-5, with 8 bases that match TRBD1. The CDR3 covers 14 residues. V was clipped by 10 bases and J by 6 bases; unmatched bases: 11. Germline V gives CDR1 ENHRY, CDR2 SYGVKD. The CDR3 nucleotides read TGTGCCACACCCAGGGGGCCTCGCCCTCAGCCCCAGCATTTT. Its protein product is CATPRGPRPQPQHF.

This clone has a handful of counts. The junction departs from the called germline gene at one end, perhaps through a read error. This chain's CDR3 is CASSQASGGTGTQYF. In DNA form, the CDR3 reads TGCGCCAGCAGCCAGGCTAGCGGGGGAACAGGTACGCAGTATTTT. The chain is built from TRBV4-1 and TRBJ2-3; 10 nucleotides agree with TRBD2. CDR1 MGHRA and CDR2 YSYEKL come from the germline V gene. The CDR3 is made up of 15 amino acids.